The source of this TCR beta chain is a study of cytomegalovirus exposure and HLA in healthy donors. The PCR was carried out with 60 Vbeta primers and 13 Jbeta primers. Libraries were prepared by immunoSEQ multiplex PCR; TCRdb keeps only in-frame clonotypes and omits some of them. The table has some 150,000 clones, over 70% seen once. There are 18 residues in the CDR3. The germline CDR1 and CDR2 sequences are LGHNA and YNFKEQ. V gave up 3 bases and J gave up 0 bases; unmatched junction bases: 6. On this clone itself: Antigen: not known.

The study's findings and limits: Some highly shared sequence variants likely arose as a pipeline artifact. Across all donors, roughly uniform sequencing depth was an assumption of the presence/absence analyses. Fewer N-insertions (relative to the approximately 700-donor mean) were reportedly seen in an Asian-associated ancestry cluster in a later analysis.

This TCR was recovered from a woman aged 40 to 50 in good health and CMV-seronegative. Sequencing used PBMCs. V usage is TRBV4-2 and J usage is TRBJ2-4, with 12 bases matching TRBD2. The CDR3 region is CASSQDGLAGLAKNIQYF. As DNA, the CDR3 is TGTGCCAGCAGCCAGGATGGACTAGCGGGGCTAGCCAAAAACATTCAGTACTTC.